The clone carrying this TCR beta chain was seen more than once but under ten times. Its cognate antigen is unknown. Incorporated into the TCR beta cDNA libraries were unique molecular identifiers, which served to reduce PCR and sequencing biases. Researchers reported roughly 0.5 million cDNA molecules coming from approximately 0.95 to 9.8 million T cells. Each CDR3 protein gets one entry after TCRdb re-called the PCR reads with MiXCR. The data contain roughly 730,000 distinct CDR3 sequences, around 27% of them seen just once; the ten biggest clones take up roughly 0.57%. This entry comes from a study of post-analysis software for immune sequencing data. For the study at large: Patients with relapsing-remitting, secondary progressive and progressive-relapsing multiple sclerosis courses were all represented.

This CDR3 is built from 16 residues. Germline V CDR1 and CDR2: LGHNA, YSLEER. V was shortened by 4 bases and J by 2 bases, with 17 bases between the two germline ends. Study-level points and caveats: Controls had lower frequencies than patients of about 5 TRBV segments, which included TRBV5-6, TRBV5-1 and TRBV20-1.

The sample consisted of blood. This TCR was sampled from a girl under 18 with multiple sclerosis. V is TRBV4-3 and J is TRBJ1-2; weak D call: TRBD1 (6 bases). CDR3 sequence: CASSPELVGANYGYTF. In DNA form, the CDR3 reads TGCGCCAGCAGCCCCGAGTTGGTGGGGGCAAACTATGGCTACACCTTC.